These T cell receptor beta chains were read from a single sample in a study of T-cell reconstitution after alpha-beta-depleted transplantation in children. TCRdb used MiXCR to reprocess the PCR reads, holding one entry per CDR3 protein. The table has hundreds of thousands of distinct CDR3 sequences, over 10% seen once; the top ten hold 0.75% to 0.85%. Sequenced material: PBMCs, taken before TCRalphabeta/CD19-depleted stem cell transplant. These receptor sequences come from a girl aged 2 to 10 with congenital amegakaryocytic thrombocytopenia, due to receive a stem cell transplant. Both conserved end residues are part of each CDR3. The D gene is left open where the match is weak. Clone size is given for some rows only: seen once, a few or many times, or a class if the clone is expanded.

V,D,size,length,J,DNA,CDR3
TRBV11-2,TRBD2,many,16,TRBJ2-1,TGTGCCAGCAGCTCTAGTGGGACTAGCGGGAACAATGAGCAGTTCTTC,CASSSSGTSGNNEQFF
TRBV2,NA,NA,13,TRBJ2-3,TGTGCCAGCGGGGAGGGGGAAACAGATACGCAGTATTTT,CASGEGETDTQYF
TRBV12-3/TRBV12-4,NA,few,16,TRBJ2-3,TGTGCCAGCAGTGGACAGATGGGGGATGGAACAGATACGCAGTATTTT,CASSGQMGDGTDTQYF
TRBV7-2,NA,NA,13,TRBJ2-3,TGTGCCAGCAGTCCGGACCTGGGAGATACGCAGTATTTT,CASSPDLGDTQYF
TRBV15,NA,few,13,TRBJ1-1,TGTGCCACCAGCCCACGGACCGTTACCCTAGCTTTCTTT,CATSPRTVTLAFF
TRBV5-1,NA,few,15,TRBJ2-4,TGCGCCAGCAAACTCGGACTCCTAGCCAAAAACATTCAGTACTTC,CASKLGLLAKNIQYF
TRBV5-1,TRBD1,few,14,TRBJ2-3,TGCGCCAGCAGCTTAGGACAGGGGGCTCCTACGCAGTATTTT,CASSLGQGAPTQYF
TRBV7-9,NA,many,12,TRBJ1-2,TGTGCCAGCAGCTTTTCGGTGGATGGCTACACCTTC,CASSFSVDGYTF
TRBV6-5,TRBD2,many,15,TRBJ2-3,TGTGCCAGCAGTTCGCTAGCGGGAGGGTCGGATACGCAGTATTTT,CASSSLAGGSDTQYF
TRBV12-3/TRBV12-4,TRBD1,few,14,TRBJ2-5,TGTGCCACCAGAGCAACAGGGGGCTTGGAGACCCAGTACTTC,CATRATGGLETQYF
TRBV10-2,NA,few,14,TRBJ2-2,TGCGCCAGCAGTGGCTTAGCAGTAACCGGGGAGCTGTTTTTT,CASSGLAVTGELFF
TRBV20-1,TRBD2,many,13,TRBJ2-2,TGCAGTGCCAATAGCGGGAGGAACGGGGAGCTGTTTTTT,CSANSGRNGELFF
TRBV4-1,NA,many,15,TRBJ2-3,TGCGCCAGCAGCCCGATTAGCCGTACCACAGATACGCAGTATTTT,CASSPISRTTDTQYF
TRBV27,NA,many,16,TRBJ1-2,TGTGCCAGCAGTTTATGGCCGGGCCTAGATTACTATGGCTACACCTTC,CASSLWPGLDYYGYTF
TRBV11-2,NA,few,14,TRBJ2-7,TGTGCCAGCAGCCCCCCCCCGGTTGAGGCCGAGCAGTACTTC,CASSPPPVEAEQYF
TRBV20-1,NA,few,12,TRBJ1-2,TGCAGTGCTTCCAGACAGGTCTATGGCTACACCTTC,CSASRQVYGYTF
TRBV5-1,NA,few,13,TRBJ2-3,TGCGCCAGCAGCCTACAAGACACAGATACGCAGTATTTT,CASSLQDTDTQYF
TRBV25-1,NA,many,16,TRBJ2-1,TGTGCCAGCAGTGCTTTTCCGGGACGGTCGAACAATGAGCAGTTCTTC,CASSAFPGRSNNEQFF
TRBV12-3/TRBV12-4,NA,NA,12,TRBJ1-6,TGTGCCAGCAGTGCAGGGGTTTCACCCCTCCACTTT,CASSAGVSPLHF
TRBV20-1,NA,NA,16,TRBJ2-5,TGCAGTGCTAGCGCGAATCCCGGGACTCCTTTGGAGACCCAGTACTTC,CSASANPGTPLETQYF
TRBV5-1,TRBD1,few,14,TRBJ1-2,TGCGCCAGCAGCGTGGACAGGGCAAACTATGGCTACACCTTC,CASSVDRANYGYTF
TRBV23-1,NA,NA,12,TRBJ2-5,TGCGCCAGCAGTCAATCTAAGGAGACCCAGTACTTC,CASSQSKETQYF
TRBV5-1,TRBD2,many,15,TRBJ2-1,TGCGCCAGCAGCAACACGGGACTAGGAATCAATGAGCAGTTCTTC,CASSNTGLGINEQFF
TRBV12-3/TRBV12-4,TRBD1,many,15,TRBJ2-7,TGTGCCAGCAGCCTCGACCGGGACAGGGACCACGAGCAGTACTTC,CASSLDRDRDHEQYF
TRBV5-1,NA,NA,13,TRBJ2-5,TGCGCCAGCAGCTCGACTATACAAGAGACCCAGTACTTC,CASSSTIQETQYF
TRBV28,TRBD2,few,23,TRBJ2-1,TGTGCCAGCAGTTTCGTAATGGGGAAAGGGCCTACTAGCGAAAGGAGCTCCTACAATGAGCAGTTCTTC,CASSFVMGKGPTSERSSYNEQFF
TRBV11-2,NA,many,13,TRBJ1-1,TGTGCCAGCAGCTTAGACGCCCGGGCCAAAGCTTTCTTT,CASSLDARAKAFF
TRBV29-1,TRBD2,many,13,TRBJ2-1,TGCAGCTCCGAACGTGGGAGGGCTAATGAGCAGTTCTTC,CSSERGRANEQFF
TRBV20-1,TRBD1,many,14,TRBJ1-2,TGCAGTGCTAGAGACGCGGACAGGACTAGGGGCTACACCTTC,CSARDADRTRGYTF
TRBV20-1,NA,NA,12,TRBJ2-1,TGCAGTGCTAGTAGTAGTAGCAATGAGCAGTTCTTC,CSASSSSNEQFF
TRBV7-9,NA,many,13,TRBJ1-1,TGTGCCAACAGCTTGGAGGGTCGCACTGAAGCTTTCTTT,CANSLEGRTEAFF
TRBV7-7,TRBD1,many,19,TRBJ2-1,TGTGCCAGCAGCCCCCGGGACAGGGTAGTGATAGGCTCCTACAATGAGCAGTTCTTC,CASSPRDRVVIGSYNEQFF
TRBV29-1,TRBD1,many,15,TRBJ2-5,TGCAGCGTTTCTGGGACAGGGTCCCTACAAGAGACCCAGTACTTC,CSVSGTGSLQETQYF
TRBV4-1,NA,many,13,TRBJ2-2,TGCGCCAGCATGGGGTTAACACCCGGGGAGCTGTTTTTT,CASMGLTPGELFF
TRBV20-1,TRBD2,few,18,TRBJ2-3,TGCAGTGCACTGGATGGGACTAGCGGGAGAAGAGGGACAGATACGCAGTATTTT,CSALDGTSGRRGTDTQYF
TRBV6-1,NA,many,14,TRBJ1-1,TGTGCCAGCAGAAAGACAGTCATGAACACTGAAGCTTTCTTT,CASRKTVMNTEAFF
TRBV29-1,NA,NA,13,TRBJ2-6,TGCAGCGTTGATGGCTCTGGGGCCAACGTCCTGACTTTC,CSVDGSGANVLTF
TRBV6-1,NA,few,14,TRBJ2-7,TGTGCCAGCAGTCGCGGCAGGGCGACCTACGAGCAGTACTTC,CASSRGRATYEQYF
TRBV5-1,NA,many,13,TRBJ2-7,TGCGCCAGCAGCGTGGGACCCGGCTACGAGCAGTACTTC,CASSVGPGYEQYF
TRBV18,NA,many,19,TRBJ2-2,TGTGCCAGCTCACCCCAGGTACTGCGGGCCTTTGTGGACACCGGGGAGCTGTTTTTT,CASSPQVLRAFVDTGELFF
TRBV6-5,NA,many,14,TRBJ1-1,TGTGCCAGCAGTTACTCAGGGGGGGCCACTGAAGCTTTCTTT,CASSYSGGATEAFF
TRBV7-9,NA,many,13,TRBJ1-2,TGTGCCAGCAGCCCGGGCTCCGACGGTGGCTACACCTTC,CASSPGSDGGYTF
TRBV27,TRBD2,few,14,TRBJ2-1,TGTGCCAGCTCGATAGGAGCGGGAGGGCCAGAGCAGTTCTTC,CASSIGAGGPEQFF
TRBV6-1,NA,NA,14,TRBJ2-1,TGTGCCAGCAGTGAAGATTATAGGGACGGTGAGCAGTTCTTC,CASSEDYRDGEQFF
TRBV29-1,NA,many,13,TRBJ2-7,TGCAGCGTTGACGACGAGGGTTCCTACGAGCAGTACTTC,CSVDDEGSYEQYF
TRBV30,TRBD1,NA,14,TRBJ1-1,TGTGCCTGGAGTTTGGACAGGGTGAACACTGAAGCTTTCTTT,CAWSLDRVNTEAFF
TRBV20-1,NA,many,15,TRBJ2-3,TGCAGTGCTACGCCACGGACTGAAGTCACAGATACGCAGTATTTT,CSATPRTEVTDTQYF
TRBV5-1,NA,many,16,TRBJ2-3,TGCGCCAGCAGCCCCCGGGGACCCTCACCCACAGATACGCAGTATTTT,CASSPRGPSPTDTQYF
TRBV6-5,NA,few,18,TRBJ2-1,TGTGCCAGCAGTTACGGGATAGGAAGTGGGATCTCGTTCAATGAGCAGTTCTTC,CASSYGIGSGISFNEQFF
TRBV7-9,NA,NA,14,TRBJ2-4,TGTGCCAGCAGCAAGACAGTAGCCAAAAACATTCAGTACTTC,CASSKTVAKNIQYF
TRBV24-1,NA,many,19,TRBJ2-1,TGTGCCACCAGTGATTTGTCTCCCTCTGCGGGGCCCTCCTACAATGAGCAGTTCTTC,CATSDLSPSAGPSYNEQFF
TRBV20-1,TRBD1,NA,13,TRBJ1-2,TGCAGTGCTAGAGCTGACAGGGGGATTGGCTACACCTTC,CSARADRGIGYTF
TRBV20-1,NA,NA,15,TRBJ1-4,TGCAGTGCTCCTCTCCTTACCGGGGGTAATGAAAAACTGTTTTTT,CSAPLLTGGNEKLFF
TRBV29-1,TRBD1,NA,14,TRBJ1-1,TGCAGCACCACGCGGACAGGGGAAGGCACTGAAGCTTTCTTT,CSTTRTGEGTEAFF
TRBV20-1,NA,many,16,TRBJ1-1,TGCAGTGCTAGTTTTAGGCCCGGACGGTGGAACACTGAAGCTTTCTTT,CSASFRPGRWNTEAFF
TRBV29-1,NA,many,13,TRBJ2-2,TGCAGCGGAACGGGCAGATACACCGGGGAGCTGTTTTTT,CSGTGRYTGELFF
TRBV12-3/TRBV12-4,NA,NA,15,TRBJ1-2,TGTGCCAGCACTACCCGGGTGCATAGACCGGATGGCTACACCTTC,CASTTRVHRPDGYTF